This T cell receptor beta chain was documented in a study of T cell responses to AZD1222 COVID-19 vaccine. V was pared by 7 bases and J by 11 bases, with 14 bases between. The length of the CDR3 is 11 residues. CDR1 and CDR2 (germline): LNHDA, SQIVND (reference sequence). The table came from immunoSEQ multiplex PCR; TCRdb's copy has only in-frame clones and leaves some out. This table has 90,000 to 150,000 clones, 75% to 90% appearing once. The chain uses TRBV19 and TRBJ1-1; no firm D call. Sequences were derived from peripheral blood, sampled on day 0 of AZD1222 vaccination. The clonotype originates from an adult in good health. The CDR3: CASKGSTSAFF. The CDR3 region has the DNA TGTGCCAGTAAGGGCAGCACGTCGGCTTTCTTT. Using reference TRBV19 and TRBJ1-1 for the parts outside the CDR3, the full variable domain is DGGITQSPKYLFRKEGQNVTLSCEQNLNHDAMYWYRQDPGQGLRLIYYSQIVNDFQKGDIAEGYSVSREKKESFPLTVTSAQKNPTAFYLCASKGSTSAFFGQGTRLTVV.